This T cell receptor beta chain was documented in a study of technical replicates of blood from a handful of donors. The V and J ends lost 3 bases and 4 bases respectively, with 16 bases between them. This CDR3 has 16 amino acids. Germline values: CDR1 WNHNN, CDR2 SYGVQD (reference sequence). Profiling relied on immunoSEQ multiplex PCR, and the TCRdb table lists in-frame clones only, not all of them. The sample lists 75,000 to 90,000 clones, over 90% occurring once. The J gene is TRBJ2-1, the V gene TRBV10-1, with D perhaps matching TRBD2 (6 bases). Sequences were obtained from T cells isolated from PBMCs. The source of this sequence is a human donor in good health. CDR3 DNA sequence: TGCGCCAGCAGTGATGCGGGACGGGGCGGATACAATGAGCAGTTCTTC. It yields the protein CASSDAGRGGYNEQFF.